This TCR beta chain was obtained from a study of T cells in women clearing cervical HPV infection. The overall study: Cases were women with histologically confirmed HPV16-related CIN3 or worse, including 2 invasive cancers. Controls gave blood once infection was undetectable; cases at lesion identification.

Findings and limits, study-wide: Repertoire richness, not evenness, was significantly elevated in CIN3+ cases versus controls.

A word on this clone: Its antigen is as yet unknown. The read gets to within 3 residues of the CDR3 end, and the germline J gene fills in the rest.

V was clipped by 0 bases and J by 4 bases, with 8 bases between them. The CDR3 sequence is 14 residues long. CDR1 and CDR2 from the germline V gene are SGHDT and YYEEEE. Method: immunoSEQ multiplex PCR; TCRdb's copy keeps in-frame clones and lacks some. Its clone listing holds about 32,000 clones. The rearrangement uses TRBV5-6 and TRBJ2-1; a possible D gene is TRBD2 (5 bases). The receptor comes from a woman between 18 and 70 years old with a cervical HPV16 infection that either progressed to CIN3+ or cleared (not recorded which). Specimen: blood buffy coat. The CDR3 bases that were read are TGTGCCAGCAGCTTGGAGAGGGTTTACAATGAG. Its protein is CASSLERVYNE. The full CDR3 sequence reads CASSLERVYNEQFF. The variable domain in full, with the rest retrieved from reference TRBV5-6 and TRBJ2-1, is DAGVTQSPTHLIKTRGQQVTLRCSPKSGHDTVSWYQQALGQGPQFIFQYYEEEERQRGNFPDRFSGHQFPNYSSELNVNALLLGDSALYLCASSLERVYNEQFFGPGTRLTVL.